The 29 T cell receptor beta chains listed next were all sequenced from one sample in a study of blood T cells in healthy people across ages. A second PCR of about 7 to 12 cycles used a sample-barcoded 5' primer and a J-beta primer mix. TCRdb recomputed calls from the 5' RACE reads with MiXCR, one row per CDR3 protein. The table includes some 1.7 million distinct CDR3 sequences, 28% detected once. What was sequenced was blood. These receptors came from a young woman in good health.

The CDR3 reads CASTGHLNTEAFF. Written as DNA, the CDR3 is TGTGCCAGCACTGGACATTTGAACACTGAAGCTTTCTTT. V and J are TRBV2 and TRBJ1-1; possibly TRBD1 for D (5 bases). Germline V gene sequence: CDR1 SNHLY, CDR2 FYNNEI. The length of the CDR3 is 13 residues. The germline V and J ends were trimmed by 7 bases and 0 bases, with 9 bases remaining between them.

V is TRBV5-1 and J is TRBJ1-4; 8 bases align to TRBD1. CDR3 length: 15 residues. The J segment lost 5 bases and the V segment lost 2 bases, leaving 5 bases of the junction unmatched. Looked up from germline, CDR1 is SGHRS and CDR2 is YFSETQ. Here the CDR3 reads CASSFNRGGNEKLFF. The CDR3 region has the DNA TGCGCCAGCAGCTTCAACAGGGGGGGAAATGAAAAACTGTTTTTT. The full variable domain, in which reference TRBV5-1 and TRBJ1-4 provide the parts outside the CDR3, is KAGVTQTPRYLIKTRGQQVTLSCSPISGHRSVSWYQQTPGQGLQFLFEYFSETQRNKGNFPGRFSGRQFSNSRSEMNVSTLELGDSALYLCASSFNRGGNEKLFFGSGTQLSVL.

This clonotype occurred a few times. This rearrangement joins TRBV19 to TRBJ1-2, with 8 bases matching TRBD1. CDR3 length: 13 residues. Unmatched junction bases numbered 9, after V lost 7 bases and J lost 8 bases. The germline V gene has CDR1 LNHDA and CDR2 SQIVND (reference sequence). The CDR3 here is CASTAQGARGYTF. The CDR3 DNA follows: TGTGCCAGTACCGCGCAGGGGGCGAGGGGCTACACCTTC.

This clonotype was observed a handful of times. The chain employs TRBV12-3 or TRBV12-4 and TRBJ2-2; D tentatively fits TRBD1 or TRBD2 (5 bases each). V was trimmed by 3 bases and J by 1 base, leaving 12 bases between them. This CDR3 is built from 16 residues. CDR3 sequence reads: CASSFWGSGNTGELFF. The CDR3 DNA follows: TGTGCCAGCAGTTTTTGGGGGAGCGGGAACACCGGGGAGCTGTTTTTT.

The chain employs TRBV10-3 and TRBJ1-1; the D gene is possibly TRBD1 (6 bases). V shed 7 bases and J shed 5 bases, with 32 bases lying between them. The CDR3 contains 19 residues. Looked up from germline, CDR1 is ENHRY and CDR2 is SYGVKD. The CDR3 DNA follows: TGTGCCATCAAAGGAGGAGTGGGCCAGGGGATTGAGCTTAGTACTGAAGCTTTCTTT. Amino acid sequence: CAIKGGVGQGIELSTEAFF.

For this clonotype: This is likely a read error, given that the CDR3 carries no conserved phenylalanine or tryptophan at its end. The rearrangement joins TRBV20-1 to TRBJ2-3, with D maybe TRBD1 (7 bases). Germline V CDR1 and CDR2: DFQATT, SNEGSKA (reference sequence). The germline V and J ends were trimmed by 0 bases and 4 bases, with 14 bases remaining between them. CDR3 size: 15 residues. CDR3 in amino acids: CSARDRSRGADTQYC. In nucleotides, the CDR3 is TGCAGTGCTAGAGATAGGTCCAGGGGGGCAGATACGCAGTATTGT.

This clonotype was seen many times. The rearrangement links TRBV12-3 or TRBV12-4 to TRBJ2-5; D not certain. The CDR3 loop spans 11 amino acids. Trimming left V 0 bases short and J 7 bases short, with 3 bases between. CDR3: CASSLAGTQYF. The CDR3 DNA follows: TGTGCCAGCAGTTTAGCGGGGACCCAGTACTTC.

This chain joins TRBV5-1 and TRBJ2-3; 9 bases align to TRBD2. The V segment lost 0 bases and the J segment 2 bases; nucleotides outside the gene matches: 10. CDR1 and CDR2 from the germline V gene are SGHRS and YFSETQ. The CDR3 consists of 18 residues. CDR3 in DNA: TGCGCCAGCAGCTTGGTGTCTGGGGCTAGCGGGATCACAGATACGCAGTATTTT. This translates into CASSLVSGASGITDTQYF.

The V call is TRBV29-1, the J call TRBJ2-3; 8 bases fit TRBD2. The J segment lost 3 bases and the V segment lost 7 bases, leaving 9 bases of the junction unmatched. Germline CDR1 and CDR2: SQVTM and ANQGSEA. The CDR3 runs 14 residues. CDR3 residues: CSAATGGPTDTQYF. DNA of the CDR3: TGCAGCGCCGCCACGGGGGGGCCGACAGATACGCAGTATTTT.

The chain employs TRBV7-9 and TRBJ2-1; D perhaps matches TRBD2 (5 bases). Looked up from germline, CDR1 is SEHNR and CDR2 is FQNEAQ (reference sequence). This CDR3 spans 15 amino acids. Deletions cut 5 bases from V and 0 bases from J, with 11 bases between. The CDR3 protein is CASSTEGYSYNEQFF. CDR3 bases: TGTGCCAGCAGCACCGAGGGTTACTCCTACAATGAGCAGTTCTTC. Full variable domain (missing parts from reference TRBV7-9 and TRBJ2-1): DTGVSQNPRHKITKRGQNVTFRCDPISEHNRLYWYRQTLGQGPEFLTYFQNEAQLEKSRLLSDRFSAERPKGSFSTLEIQRTEQGDSAMYLCASSTEGYSYNEQFFGPGTRLTVL.

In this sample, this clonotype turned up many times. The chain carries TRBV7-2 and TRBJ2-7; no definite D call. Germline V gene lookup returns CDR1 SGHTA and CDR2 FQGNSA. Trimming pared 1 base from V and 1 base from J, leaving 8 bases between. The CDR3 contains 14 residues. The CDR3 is CASSLEVLSYEQYF. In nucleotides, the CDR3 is TGTGCCAGCAGCTTAGAGGTGCTTTCCTACGAGCAGTACTTC.

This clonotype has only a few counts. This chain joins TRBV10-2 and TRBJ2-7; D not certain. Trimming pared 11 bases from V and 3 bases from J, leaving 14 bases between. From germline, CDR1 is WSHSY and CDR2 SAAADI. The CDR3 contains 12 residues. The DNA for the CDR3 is TGCGCCTCCCAAGAAGGCAGCTACGAGCAGTACTTC. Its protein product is CASQEGSYEQYF.

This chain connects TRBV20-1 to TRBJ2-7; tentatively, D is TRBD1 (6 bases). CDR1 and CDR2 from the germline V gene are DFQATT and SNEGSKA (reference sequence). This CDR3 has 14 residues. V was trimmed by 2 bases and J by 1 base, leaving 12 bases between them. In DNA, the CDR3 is TGCAGTGCTAGAAACATGACAGGATCCTACGAGCAGTACTTC. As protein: CSARNMTGSYEQYF.

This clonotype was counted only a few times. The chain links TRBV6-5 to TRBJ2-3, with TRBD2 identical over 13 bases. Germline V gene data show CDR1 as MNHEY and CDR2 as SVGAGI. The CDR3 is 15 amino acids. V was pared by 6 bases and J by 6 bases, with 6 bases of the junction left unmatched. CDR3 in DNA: TGTGCCAGCAGCCGACTAGCGGGGGGCCGGGATACGCAGTATTTT. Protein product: CASSRLAGGRDTQYF.

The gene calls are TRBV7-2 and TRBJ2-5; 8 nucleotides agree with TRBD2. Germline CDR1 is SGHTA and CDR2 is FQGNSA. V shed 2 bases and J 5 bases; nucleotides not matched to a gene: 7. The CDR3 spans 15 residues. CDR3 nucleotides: TGTGCCAGCAGCTTACGATCATCGGGAGGGGAGACCCAGTACTTC. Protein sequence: CASSLRSSGGETQYF.

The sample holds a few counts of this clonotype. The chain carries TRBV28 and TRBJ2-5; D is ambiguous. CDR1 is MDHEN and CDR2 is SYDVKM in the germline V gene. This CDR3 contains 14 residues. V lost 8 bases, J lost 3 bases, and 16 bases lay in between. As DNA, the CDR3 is TGTGCCAGCGGTCAGAGGCTGAAAAAAGAGACCCAGTACTTC. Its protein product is CASGQRLKKETQYF.

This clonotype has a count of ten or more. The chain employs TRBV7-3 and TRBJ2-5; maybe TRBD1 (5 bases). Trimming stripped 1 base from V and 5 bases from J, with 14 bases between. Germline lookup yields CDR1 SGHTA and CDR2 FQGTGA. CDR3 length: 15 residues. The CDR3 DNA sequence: TGTGCCAGCAGCTTAAGCCCAGGGTCGGCGGAGACCCAGTACTTC. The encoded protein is CASSLSPGSAETQYF.

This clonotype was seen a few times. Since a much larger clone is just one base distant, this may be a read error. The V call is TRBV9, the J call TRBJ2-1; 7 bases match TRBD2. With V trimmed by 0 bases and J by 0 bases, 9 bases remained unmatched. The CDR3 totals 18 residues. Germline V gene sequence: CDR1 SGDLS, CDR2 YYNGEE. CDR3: CASSVDPSGFVSYNEQFF. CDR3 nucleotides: TGTGCCAGCAGCGTAGATCCTAGCGGCTTTGTCTCCTACAATGAGCAGTTCTTC.

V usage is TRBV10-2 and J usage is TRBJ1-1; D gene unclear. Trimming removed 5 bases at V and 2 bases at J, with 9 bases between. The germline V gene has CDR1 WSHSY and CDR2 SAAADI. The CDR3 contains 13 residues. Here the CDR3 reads CASSSDFNTEAFF. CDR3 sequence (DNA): TGCGCCAGCAGTTCGGATTTTAACACTGAAGCTTTCTTT.

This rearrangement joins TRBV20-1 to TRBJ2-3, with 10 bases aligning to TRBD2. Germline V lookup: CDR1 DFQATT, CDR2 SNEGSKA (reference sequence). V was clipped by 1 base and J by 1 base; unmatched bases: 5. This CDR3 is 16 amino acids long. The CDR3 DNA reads TGCAGTGCTAGAGTCTCAGGACTAGCGGGCACAGATACGCAGTATTTT. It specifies CSARVSGLAGTDTQYF.

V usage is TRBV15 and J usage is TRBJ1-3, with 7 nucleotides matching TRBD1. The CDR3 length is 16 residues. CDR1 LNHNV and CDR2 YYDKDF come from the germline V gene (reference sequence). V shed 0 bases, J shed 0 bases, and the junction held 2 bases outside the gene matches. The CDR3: CATSRDWTGSGNTIYF. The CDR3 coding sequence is TGTGCCACCAGCAGAGATTGGACAGGCTCTGGAAACACCATATATTTT.

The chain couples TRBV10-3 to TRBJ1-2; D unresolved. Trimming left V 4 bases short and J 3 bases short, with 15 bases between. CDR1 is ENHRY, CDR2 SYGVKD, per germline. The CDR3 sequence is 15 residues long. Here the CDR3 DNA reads TGTGCCATCAGTGTATTACCCGAAGTAGACTATGGCTACACCTTC. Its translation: CAISVLPEVDYGYTF.

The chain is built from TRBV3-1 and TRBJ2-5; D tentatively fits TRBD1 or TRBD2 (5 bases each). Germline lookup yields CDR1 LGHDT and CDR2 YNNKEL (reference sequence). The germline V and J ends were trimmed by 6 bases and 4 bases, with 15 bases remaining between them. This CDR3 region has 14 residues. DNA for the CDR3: TGTGCCAGCAGGCCGAGGGGATCTGGAGAGACCCAGTACTTC. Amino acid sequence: CASRPRGSGETQYF.

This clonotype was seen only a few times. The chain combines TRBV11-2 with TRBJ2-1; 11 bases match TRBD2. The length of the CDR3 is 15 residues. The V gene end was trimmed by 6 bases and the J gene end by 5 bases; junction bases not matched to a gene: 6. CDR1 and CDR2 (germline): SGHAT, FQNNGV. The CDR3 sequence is CASRPEGLADNEQFF. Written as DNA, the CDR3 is TGTGCCAGCAGACCCGAGGGACTAGCGGACAATGAGCAGTTCTTC.

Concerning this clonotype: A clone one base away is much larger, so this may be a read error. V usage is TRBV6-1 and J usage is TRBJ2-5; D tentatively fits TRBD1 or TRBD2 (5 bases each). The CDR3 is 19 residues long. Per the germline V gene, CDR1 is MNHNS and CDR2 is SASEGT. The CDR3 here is CASNEIVVGGPSGRETQYF. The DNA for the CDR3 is TGTGCCAGCAATGAAATTGTAGTTGGCGGTCCCTCGGGACGAGAGACCCAGTACTTC.

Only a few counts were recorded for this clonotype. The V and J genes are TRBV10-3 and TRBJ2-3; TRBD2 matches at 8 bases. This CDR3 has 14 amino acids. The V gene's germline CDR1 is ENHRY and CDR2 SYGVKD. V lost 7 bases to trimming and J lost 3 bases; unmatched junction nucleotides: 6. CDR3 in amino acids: CAIKVAGTTDTQYF. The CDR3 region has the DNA TGTGCCATCAAGGTAGCGGGGACAACAGATACGCAGTATTTT.

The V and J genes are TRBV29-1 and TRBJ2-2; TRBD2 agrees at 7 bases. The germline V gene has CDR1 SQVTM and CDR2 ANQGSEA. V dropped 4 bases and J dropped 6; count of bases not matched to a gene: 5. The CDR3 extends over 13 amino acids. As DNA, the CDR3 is TGCAGCGTTGCCGGGAGGTGGGCCGGGGAGCTGTTTTTT. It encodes CSVAGRWAGELFF.

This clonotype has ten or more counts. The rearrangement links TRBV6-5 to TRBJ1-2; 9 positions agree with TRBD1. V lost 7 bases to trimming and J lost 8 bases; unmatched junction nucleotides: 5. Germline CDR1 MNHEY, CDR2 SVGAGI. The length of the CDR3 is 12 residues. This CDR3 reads CASTGQGNGYTF. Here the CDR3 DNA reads TGTGCCAGCACCGGACAGGGGAACGGCTACACCTTC.

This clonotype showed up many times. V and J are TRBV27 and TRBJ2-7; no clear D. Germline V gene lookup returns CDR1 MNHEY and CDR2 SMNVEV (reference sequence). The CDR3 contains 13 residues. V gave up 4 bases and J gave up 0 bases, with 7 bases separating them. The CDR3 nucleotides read TGTGCCAGCAGTTGGGCAGACTCCTACGAGCAGTACTTC. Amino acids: CASSWADSYEQYF.